These 4 T cell receptor beta chains came from one sample sequenced in a study of Ad26.COV2.S vaccination and SARS-CoV-2 variants. Sequenced by immunoSEQ multiplex PCR; TCRdb stores in-frame clones only, minus some. The data contain roughly 330,000 clones, 85% to 90% of them singletons. The treatment was: roughly 19 received Ad26.COV2.S at low or high dose, single or two shots; several received placebo; per-sample allocation not given. Material that was analyzed had been drawn on day 63 after the first vaccine or placebo injection. The sequencing used peripheral blood, collected in a trial of Ad26.COV2.S vaccine versus placebo. Receptors were obtained from a person between 18 and 65 years old who received the Ad26.COV2.S COVID-19 vaccine or a placebo.

The genes are TRBV6-5 and TRBJ1-2; TRBD1 aligns across 9 bases. Germline CDR1 reads MNHEY; CDR2 reads SVGAGI. With V trimmed by 5 bases and J by 8 bases, 9 bases remained unmatched. The CDR3 runs 14 residues. Here the CDR3 DNA reads TGTGCCAGCAGTCTCCCCGGGACAGGGTGGGGCTACACCTTC. Protein product: CASSLPGTGWGYTF.

The chain links TRBV7-8 to TRBJ2-7; D not certain. The CDR3 totals 11 residues. Germline V gene data show CDR1 as SGHVS and CDR2 as FQNEAQ. Trimming shortened V by 2 bases and J by 3 bases, and 2 bases separated the two germline ends. The CDR3 sequence: CASSLYYEQYF. CDR3 coding DNA: TGTGCCAGCAGCTTATACTACGAGCAGTACTTC.

Here the CDR3 reads CASSMSGSSYNSPLHF. The CDR3 region has the DNA TGTGCCAGTAGTATGTCGGGTAGCTCCTATAATTCACCCCTCCACTTT. J is TRBJ1-6 and V is TRBV19; D gene unclear. Between the trimmed V and J ends, which lost 3 bases and 0 bases, there was a span of 9 bases. The CDR3 runs to 16 residues. Germline values: CDR1 LNHDA, CDR2 SQIVND (reference sequence).

The chain links TRBV11-3 to TRBJ2-1; tentative D call: TRBD2 (5 bases). This CDR3 is built from 14 residues. V shed 6 bases and J shed 4 bases, with 13 bases lying between them. The V gene's germline CDR1 is SGHNT and CDR2 YENEEA. The CDR3 sequence is CASSRAERYNEQFF. CDR3 coding DNA: TGTGCCAGCAGTCGAGCGGAACGGTACAATGAGCAGTTCTTC.